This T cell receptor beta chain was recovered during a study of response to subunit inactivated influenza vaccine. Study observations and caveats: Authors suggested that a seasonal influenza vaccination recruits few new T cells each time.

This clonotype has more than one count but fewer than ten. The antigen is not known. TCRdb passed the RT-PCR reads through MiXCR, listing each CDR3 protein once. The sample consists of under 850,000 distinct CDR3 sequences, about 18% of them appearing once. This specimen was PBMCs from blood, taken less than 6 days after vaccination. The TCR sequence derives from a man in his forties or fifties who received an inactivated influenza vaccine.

The CDR3 sequence: CASSRGLAGDHEQYF. CDR3 nucleotides: TGCGCCAGCAGCCGCGGACTAGCGGGAGACCACGAGCAGTACTTC. The rearrangement uses TRBV4-3 and TRBJ2-7; 13 bases map to TRBD2. The ends lost 4 bases at V and 5 bases at J; junction bases unmatched: 5. Germline V gene lookup returns CDR1 LGHNA and CDR2 YSLEER. This CDR3 spans 15 amino acids.